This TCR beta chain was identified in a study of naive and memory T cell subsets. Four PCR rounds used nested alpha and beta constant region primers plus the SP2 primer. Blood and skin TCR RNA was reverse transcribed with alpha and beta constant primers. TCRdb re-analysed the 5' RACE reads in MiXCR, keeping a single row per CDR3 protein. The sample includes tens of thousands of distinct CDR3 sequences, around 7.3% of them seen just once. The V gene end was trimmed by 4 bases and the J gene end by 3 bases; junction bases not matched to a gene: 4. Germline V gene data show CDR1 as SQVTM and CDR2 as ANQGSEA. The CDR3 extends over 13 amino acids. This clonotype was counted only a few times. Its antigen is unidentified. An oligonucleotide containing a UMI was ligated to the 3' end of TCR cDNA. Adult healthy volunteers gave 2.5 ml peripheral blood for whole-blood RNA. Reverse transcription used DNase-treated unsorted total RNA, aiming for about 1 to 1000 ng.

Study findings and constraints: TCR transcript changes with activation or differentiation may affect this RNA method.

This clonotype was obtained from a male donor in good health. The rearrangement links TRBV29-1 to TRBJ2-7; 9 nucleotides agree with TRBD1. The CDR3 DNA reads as TGCAGCGTTGGGACAGGGGACAACTACGAGCAGTACTTC. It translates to CSVGTGDNYEQYF.